The 3 T cell receptor beta chains below were found in one sample sequenced in a study of tumor-infiltrating lymphocytes in primary liver carcinoma. Total RNA and DNA came together from approximately 20-30 mg of bulk tissue without cell sorting. Reverse transcription of 500 to 650 ng total RNA with a constant-region primer produced TCR beta cDNA. Three nested multiplex PCR rounds, a slightly modified ARM-PCR, produced the libraries for TCR beta. The two initial PCR rounds, around 11 cycles each, used TRBV1-TRBV30 forward and C-beta reverse primers. TCRdb reanalysed the multiplex PCR reads using MiXCR and keeps one entry per CDR3 protein. The table includes about 64,000 distinct CDR3 sequences, about two thirds detected once. Sequences were obtained from liver tumor tissue from sampling region 4. The subset: tumor region T4, right-lateral pole. The receptors come from a man aged 35-49 years with primary liver carcinoma and hepatitis B virus infection.

This clonotype was observed at least ten times. J is TRBJ2-1 and V is TRBV1; TRBD2 reflects the table's D call only, with no check against the DNA. TRBV1 is flagged as a pseudogene. The CDR3 is 16 amino acids. The CDR3 DNA reads as TGCACCAGCAGCCAAGACGCTAAAGTAGCGGGATATGAGCAGTTCTTC. Amino acids: CTSSQDAKVAGYEQFF.

This clonotype was counted a single time. A much larger clone differs from this one at a single base, so this may be a read error. The chain uses TRBV28 and TRBJ2-2; 8 bases match TRBD1. CDR1 and CDR2 (germline): MDHEN, SYDVKM. This CDR3 has 17 amino acids. The CDR3 DNA sequence: TGTGCCAGCAGTTTATTCCCAGGGGGCGATAGCACCGGGGGGCTGTTTTTT. This encodes CASSLFPGGDSTGGLFF.

The chain couples TRBV12-3 or TRBV12-4 to TRBJ1-6; the D gene is possibly TRBD1 (6 bases). Between the trimmed V and J ends, which lost 7 bases and 11 bases, there was a span of 21 bases. The CDR3 runs to 15 residues. DNA of the CDR3: TGTGCCAGCATTCCAGGAGGGGGGGCAGAGCCACCCCTCCACTTT. It is translated as CASIPGGGAEPPLHF.